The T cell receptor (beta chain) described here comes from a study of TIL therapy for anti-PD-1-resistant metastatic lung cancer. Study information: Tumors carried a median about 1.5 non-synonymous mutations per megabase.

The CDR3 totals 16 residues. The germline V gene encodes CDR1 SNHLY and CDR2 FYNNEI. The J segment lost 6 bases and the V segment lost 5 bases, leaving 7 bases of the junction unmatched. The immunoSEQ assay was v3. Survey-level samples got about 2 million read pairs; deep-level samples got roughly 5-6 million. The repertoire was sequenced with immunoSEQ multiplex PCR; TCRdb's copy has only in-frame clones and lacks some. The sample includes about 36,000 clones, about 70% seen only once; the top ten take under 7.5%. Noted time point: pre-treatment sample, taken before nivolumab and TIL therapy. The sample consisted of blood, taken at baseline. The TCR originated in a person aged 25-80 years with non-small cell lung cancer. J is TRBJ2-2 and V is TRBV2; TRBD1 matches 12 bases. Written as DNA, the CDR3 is TGTGCCAGCAGTCCGGGACAGGGGGCAGTGTCCGGGGAGCTGTTTTTT. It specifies CASSPGQGAVSGELFF.